A single sample gave rise to the 6 T cell receptor beta chains below, sequenced in a study of vaccination and CD4 T cells after COVID-19. The study sequenced cultured CD4+ T cell DNA using the Oncomine TCR Beta short-read assay. One entry per CDR3 protein, called by TCRdb with MiXCR from the PCR reads. This repertoire shows under 25,000 distinct CDR3 sequences, approximately 50% found once; its top ten account for about 7.5%. Their antigens remain unidentified. Sample treatment: roughly 11-day PBMC culture with coronavirus spike peptide pools or control peptides (ViraFEST assay). The sequencing sample was made of CD4+ T cells from blood, cultured in vitro. Receptors originate from a human donor who had recovered from COVID-19.

The chain couples TRBV20-1 to TRBJ2-2; 10 positions match TRBD2. CDR1 is DFQATT, CDR2 SNEGSKA, per germline (reference sequence). V shed 2 bases and J 15 bases; nucleotides not matched to a gene: 9. The CDR3 length is 13 residues. The CDR3 is CSARLAGARRVFF. The CDR3 DNA reads TGCAGTGCTAGACTAGCGGGAGCGAGGAGGGTGTTTTTT.

The rearrangement joins TRBV7-3 to TRBJ2-7; TRBD1 is a possible D gene (6 bases). V was pared by 1 base and J by 1 base, with 11 bases between. This CDR3 has 15 residues. CDR1 SGHTA and CDR2 FQGTGA come from the germline V gene. For the CDR3, the DNA is TGTGCCAGCAGCTTAAGAGGGGGTTATTCCTACGAGCAGTACTTC. Amino acid sequence: CASSLRGGYSYEQYF.

This clonotype was seen only once. The rearrangement uses TRBV6-1 and TRBJ2-7; TRBD1 matches at 8 bases. Germline loops: CDR1 MNHNS, CDR2 SASEGT. Trimming cost V 3 bases and J 2 bases; bases outside gene matches: 3. This CDR3 spans 14 amino acids. DNA for the CDR3: TGTGCCAGCAGTGAGGGACAGGTCCCCTACGAGCAGTACTTC. Translated, it gives CASSEGQVPYEQYF.

The rearrangement joins TRBV18 to TRBJ2-1; 8 nucleotides line up with TRBD1. Germline V lookup: CDR1 KGHSH, CDR2 LQKENI. This CDR3 comprises 13 residues. Trimming at V came to 3 bases and at J to 9 bases, leaving 4 bases not matched to a gene. CDR3 bases: TGTGCCAGCTCACCGCATGACAGGGGTGAGCAGTTCTTC. Protein product: CASSPHDRGEQFF.

The V gene is TRBV10-3, the J gene TRBJ1-2; the match to TRBD1 covers 10 bases. This CDR3 has 15 amino acids. CDR1 is ENHRY and CDR2 is SYGVKD in the germline V gene. After removal of 3 bases from V and 0 bases from J, the junction contained 1 base not matched to a gene. The DNA for the CDR3 is TGTGCCATCAGTGAAGGACAGGGGGCTAACTATGGCTACACCTTC. Translating gives CAISEGQGANYGYTF.

The rearrangement joins TRBV7-9 to TRBJ2-5; D is unclear. V was clipped by 2 bases and J by 5 bases, with 15 bases between them. CDR3 length: 15 residues. From germline, CDR1 is SEHNR and CDR2 FQNEAQ (reference sequence). CDR3 region: CASSLSLTWPETQYF. DNA for the CDR3: TGTGCCAGCAGCTTATCCCTTACGTGGCCGGAGACCCAGTACTTC.